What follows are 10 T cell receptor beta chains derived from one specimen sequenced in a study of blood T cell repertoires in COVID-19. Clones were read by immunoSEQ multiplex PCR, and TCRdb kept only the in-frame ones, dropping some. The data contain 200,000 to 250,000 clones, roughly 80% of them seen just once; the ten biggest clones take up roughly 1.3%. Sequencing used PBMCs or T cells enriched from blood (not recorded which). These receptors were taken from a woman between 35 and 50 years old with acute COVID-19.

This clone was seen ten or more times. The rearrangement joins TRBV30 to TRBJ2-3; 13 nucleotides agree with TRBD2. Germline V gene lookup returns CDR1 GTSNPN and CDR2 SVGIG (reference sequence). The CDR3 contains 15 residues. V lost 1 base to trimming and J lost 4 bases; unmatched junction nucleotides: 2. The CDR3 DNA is TGTGCCTGGAGTGAACTAGCGGGAGGGGCAGATACGCAGTATTTT. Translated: CAWSELAGGADTQYF.

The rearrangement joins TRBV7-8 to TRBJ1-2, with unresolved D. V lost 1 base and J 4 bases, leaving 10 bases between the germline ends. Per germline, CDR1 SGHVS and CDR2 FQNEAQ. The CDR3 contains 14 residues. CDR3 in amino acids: CASSLDAGFYGYTF. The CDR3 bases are TGTGCCAGCAGCTTAGATGCGGGTTTCTATGGCTACACCTTC.

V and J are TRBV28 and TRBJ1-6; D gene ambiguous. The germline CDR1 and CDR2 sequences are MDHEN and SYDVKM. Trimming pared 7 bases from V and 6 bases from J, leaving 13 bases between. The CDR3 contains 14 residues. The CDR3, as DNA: TGTGCCAGCAAACTCCGGGATGGTAATTCACCCCTCCACTTT. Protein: CASKLRDGNSPLHF.

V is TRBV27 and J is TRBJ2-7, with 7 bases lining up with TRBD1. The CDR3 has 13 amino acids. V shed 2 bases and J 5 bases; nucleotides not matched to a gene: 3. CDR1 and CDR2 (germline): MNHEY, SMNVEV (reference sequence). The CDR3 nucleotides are TGTGCCAGCAGTTTACAACAGGGGCACGAGCAGTACTTC. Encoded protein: CASSLQQGHEQYF.

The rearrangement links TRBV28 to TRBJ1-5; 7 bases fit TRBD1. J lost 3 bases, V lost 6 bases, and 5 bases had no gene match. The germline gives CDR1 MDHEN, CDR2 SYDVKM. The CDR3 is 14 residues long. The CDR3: CASRRGLSNQPQHF. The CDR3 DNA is TGTGCCAGCAGAAGGGGGCTCTCCAATCAGCCCCAGCATTTT. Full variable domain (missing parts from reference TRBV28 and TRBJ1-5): DVKVTQSSRYLVKRTGEKVFLECVQDMDHENMFWYRQDPGLGLRLIYFSYDVKMKEKGDIPEGYSVSREKKERFSLILESASTNQTSMYLCASRRGLSNQPQHFGDGTRLSIL.

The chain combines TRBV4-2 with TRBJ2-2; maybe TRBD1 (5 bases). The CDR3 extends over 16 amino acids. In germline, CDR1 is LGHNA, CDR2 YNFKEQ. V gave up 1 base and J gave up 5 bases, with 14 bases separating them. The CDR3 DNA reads TGTGCCAGCAGCCAAGGTATGAGACAGCAAACCGGGGAGCTGTTTTTT. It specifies CASSQGMRQQTGELFF.

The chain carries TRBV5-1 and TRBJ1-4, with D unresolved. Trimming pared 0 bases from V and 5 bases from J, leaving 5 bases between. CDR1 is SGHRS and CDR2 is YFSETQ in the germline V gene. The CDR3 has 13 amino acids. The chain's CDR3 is CASSLGRNEKLFF. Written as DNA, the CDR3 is TGCGCCAGCAGCTTGGGGCGGAATGAAAAACTGTTTTTT.

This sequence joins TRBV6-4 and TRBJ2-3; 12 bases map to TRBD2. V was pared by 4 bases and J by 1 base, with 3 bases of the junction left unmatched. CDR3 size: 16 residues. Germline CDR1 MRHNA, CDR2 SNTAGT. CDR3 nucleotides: TGTGCCAGCAGTGCCGCTAGCGGGAGGGGCACAGATACGCAGTATTTT. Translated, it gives CASSAASGRGTDTQYF.

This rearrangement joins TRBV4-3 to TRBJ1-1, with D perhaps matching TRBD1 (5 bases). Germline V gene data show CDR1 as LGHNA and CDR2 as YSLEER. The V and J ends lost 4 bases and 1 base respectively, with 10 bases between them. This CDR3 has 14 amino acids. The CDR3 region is CASSPQTANTEAFF. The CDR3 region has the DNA TGCGCCAGCAGCCCACAGACAGCGAACACTGAAGCTTTCTTT.

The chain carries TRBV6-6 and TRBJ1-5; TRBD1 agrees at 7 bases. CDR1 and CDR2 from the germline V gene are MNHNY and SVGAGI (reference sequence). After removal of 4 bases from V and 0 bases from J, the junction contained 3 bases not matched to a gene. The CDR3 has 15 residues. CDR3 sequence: CASSWGQNSNQPQHF. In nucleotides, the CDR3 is TGTGCCAGCAGTTGGGGACAGAATAGCAATCAGCCCCAGCATTTT.